Below are 14 T cell receptor beta chains sequenced from a single sample in a study of radiotherapy plus CTLA-4 blockade in lung cancer (dated by TCRdb to the late 2010s). Libraries were constructed by the immunoSEQ multiplex PCR assay. Drawn from immuneACCESS, this table holds only the in-frame rearrangements with V and J called that TCRdb kept. Clones are partly lost; checked studies trace under half to an unresolved V gene and leave the rest unexplained. The sample contains over 50,000 clones, approximately 80% of them found a single time. About 15% of the sample goes to the ten largest clones. The specimen comprised peripheral blood, sampled from a patient treated with radiotherapy plus ipilimumab. Receptor source: a human donor with non-small cell lung cancer who had a complete response to radiotherapy plus ipilimumab.

The chain uses TRBV6-6 and TRBJ1-2, with D possibly matching TRBD1 (5 bases). Deletions cut 0 bases from V and 8 bases from J, with 10 bases between. The CDR3 loop spans 13 amino acids. The germline V gene has CDR1 MNHNY and CDR2 SVGAGI (reference sequence). CDR3 protein: CASSYSAQGGYTF. The CDR3 DNA reads as TGTGCCAGCAGTTACTCGGCGCAGGGAGGCTACACCTTC.

In this sample, this clone turned up a few times. The chain uses TRBV5-1 and TRBJ1-2, with 7 bases that match TRBD1. Germline lookup yields CDR1 SGHRS and CDR2 YFSETQ. This CDR3 contains 15 residues. V trimming: 0 bases; J trimming: 5 bases; junction bases outside the gene matches: 7. The CDR3 loop is CASSLGTGAGYGYTF. CDR3 sequence (DNA): TGCGCCAGCAGCTTGGGTACAGGGGCTGGGTATGGCTACACCTTC.

The gene calls are TRBV27 and TRBJ2-2, with TRBD2 matching over 8 bases. After removal of 4 bases from V and 5 bases from J, the junction contained 12 bases not matched to a gene. The CDR3 has 17 residues. The germline gives CDR1 MNHEY, CDR2 SMNVEV (reference sequence). Written as DNA, the CDR3 is TGTGCCAGCAGTTCCGTTCTAGCGGGCGCGAGGACCGGGGAGCTGTTTTTT. Encoded protein: CASSSVLAGARTGELFF.

The rearrangement joins TRBV6-5 to TRBJ2-6; no clear D gene. Germline CDR1 and CDR2: MNHEY and SVGAGI. Trimming removed 6 bases from V and 0 bases from J, with 9 bases in between. The length of the CDR3 is 15 residues. For the CDR3, the DNA is TGTGCCAGCAGCCCCGACATCTCTGGGGCCAACGTCCTGACTTTC. Translation gives CASSPDISGANVLTF.

J is TRBJ1-5 and V is TRBV10-3; 9 bases are a match to TRBD1. V lost 4 bases and J lost 6; bases outside the gene matches: 7. Germline CDR1 is ENHRY and CDR2 is SYGVKD. The CDR3 covers 15 residues. CDR3 in DNA: TGTGCCATCAGTGGGGCGACAGGGGGTAGTCAGCCCCAGCATTTT. It translates to CAISGATGGSQPQHF.

With regard to this clone: An end of the junction does not agree with germline; a read error may underlie this. The chain couples TRBV4-3 to TRBJ2-1; the D gene is possibly TRBD2 (7 bases). Germline V gene data show CDR1 as LGHNA and CDR2 as YSLEER. The CDR3 runs to 12 residues. The CDR3 coding sequence is TGCGCCAGCAGCCAAGATGGGAGGGGGTGGGTCTTC. Protein: CASSQDGRGWVF.

The genes are TRBV2 and TRBJ1-5; possible D gene TRBD1, 5 bases. Germline CDR1 SNHLY, CDR2 FYNNEI. Trimming cost V 5 bases and J 7 bases, with 15 bases left between them. The CDR3 spans 14 residues. This CDR3 reads CASSPRLGGQPQHF. CDR3 bases: TGTGCCAGCAGTCCTCGGTTGGGGGGGCAGCCCCAGCATTTT.

The rearrangement uses TRBV30 and TRBJ2-5, with D tentatively TRBD2 (6 bases). CDR1 is GTSNPN and CDR2 is SVGIG in the germline V gene (reference sequence). The CDR3 sequence is 13 residues long. V lost 5 bases and J lost 5, with 15 bases in between. The CDR3 DNA reads TGTGCCTGGGGGGATGGGGGGATCGAGACCCAGTACTTC. It translates to CAWGDGGIETQYF.

This clone has only one observation. This chain connects TRBV6-5 to TRBJ1-1; TRBD1 aligns across 9 bases. This CDR3 has 15 residues. Per germline, CDR1 MNHEY and CDR2 SVGAGI. Unmatched junction bases numbered 5, after V lost 4 bases and J lost 2 bases. The CDR3 nucleotides read TGTGCCAGCAGTTCCCGGGACAGGGCTAACACTGAAGCTTTCTTT. Residues: CASSSRDRANTEAFF.

The gene calls are TRBV4-1 and TRBJ2-5; TRBD2 is a possible D gene (5 bases). Trimming shortened V by 1 base and J by 5 bases, and 17 bases separated the two germline ends. The CDR3 has 16 amino acids. CDR1 and CDR2 (germline): MGHRA, YSYEKL. This CDR3 is CASSQGNQRRQETQYF. The CDR3 DNA sequence: TGCGCCAGCAGCCAAGGAAACCAGCGGAGGCAGGAGACCCAGTACTTC.

V and J are TRBV7-9 and TRBJ1-6; a weak D match, TRBD1 (6 bases). The CDR3 loop spans 16 amino acids. From germline, CDR1 is SEHNR and CDR2 FQNEAQ (reference sequence). V was clipped by 1 base and J by 7 bases, with 14 bases between them. This CDR3 reads CASSLGQGPLNSPLHF. CDR3 DNA: TGTGCCAGCAGCTTAGGGCAGGGGCCACTGAATTCACCCCTCCACTTT.

The chain is built from TRBV10-2 and TRBJ2-7; a weak D match, TRBD2 (6 bases). Trimming left V 6 bases short and J 0 bases short, with 15 bases between. CDR3 size: 15 residues. CDR1 WSHSY and CDR2 SAAADI come from the germline V gene. CDR3 nucleotides: TGCGCCAGCAGCCTTCCGGGACTTAGCTCCTACGAGCAGTACTTC. It is translated as CASSLPGLSSYEQYF.

CDR3 residues: CASRSRPTAGPQHF. CDR3 coding DNA: TGTGCCAGCAGGTCCCGACCGACCGCGGGACCCCAGCATTTT. The chain carries TRBV27 and TRBJ1-5, with unresolved D. The CDR3 sequence is 14 residues long. Germline lookup yields CDR1 MNHEY and CDR2 SMNVEV (reference sequence). Trimming took off 6 bases at V and 10 bases at J, with 19 bases between the two ends.

This clone counts as medium-sized. The gene calls are TRBV9 and TRBJ1-4, with 8 positions matching TRBD1. Germline values: CDR1 SGDLS, CDR2 YYNGEE. This CDR3 contains 15 residues. The V segment lost 6 bases and the J segment 3 bases; nucleotides outside the gene matches: 7. This CDR3 is CASNSGQGSNEKLFF. The CDR3 DNA follows: TGTGCCAGCAACAGCGGACAGGGCTCTAATGAAAAACTGTTTTTT.